This entry lists 6 T cell receptor beta chains sequenced from one sample in a study of T cells in Graves' hyperthyroidism and ophthalmopathy. RNA transcripts served as the template for amplifying TCR beta CDR3 regions. The HTBI primer set was used in a first-round RT-PCR of the TCR CDR3. Using its own MiXCR run on the multiplex PCR reads, TCRdb lists one record per CDR3 protein. The sample shows 650,000 to 750,000 distinct CDR3 sequences, around 13% of them seen only once. The sample taken for sequencing was blood. All receptors derive from a woman under 30 with Graves' hyperthyroidism.

This clonotype was observed many times. Written as DNA, the CDR3 is TGTGCCAGCAGTCATACACTGAACACTGAAGCTTTCTTT. The encoded protein is CASSHTLNTEAFF. The V gene is TRBV7-9, the J gene TRBJ1-1; no reliable D call. Germline V gene sequence: CDR1 SEHNR, CDR2 FQNEAQ (reference sequence). This CDR3 comprises 13 residues. V lost 6 bases and J lost 0, with 8 bases in between.

The V and J genes are TRBV6-1 and TRBJ1-2, with 7 bases lining up with TRBD1. The J segment lost 3 bases and the V segment lost 10 bases, leaving 8 bases of the junction unmatched. CDR3 size: 13 residues. CDR1 and CDR2 (germline): MNHNS, SASEGT. CDR3: CATTLGTDYGYTF. Here the CDR3 DNA reads TGTGCCACCACCCTTGGGACAGACTATGGCTACACCTTC.

V gene TRBV6-5 combines with J gene TRBJ2-3, with 11 bases identical to TRBD2. V shed 6 bases and J 4 bases; nucleotides not matched to a gene: 12. This CDR3 spans 17 amino acids. CDR1 and CDR2 from the germline V gene are MNHEY and SVGAGI. In nucleotides, the CDR3 is TGTGCCAGCAGGTTAGCGGGAGGGCCGCTTGGGCCAGATACGCAGTATTTT. Its translation: CASRLAGGPLGPDTQYF.

This clonotype was seen ten or more times. The chain recombines TRBV11-3 with TRBJ2-1; perhaps TRBD2 as D (6 bases). CDR3 length equals 13 residues. CDR1 and CDR2 (germline): SGHNT, YENEEA. V was trimmed by 5 bases and J by 10 bases, leaving 15 bases between them. The CDR3 loop reads CASSRYGTREQFF. DNA for the CDR3: TGTGCCAGCAGCAGGTACGGGACTCGAGAGCAGTTCTTC. Supplemented by reference TRBV11-3 and TRBJ2-1, the full variable domain reads EAGVVQSPRYKIIEKKQPVAFWCNPISGHNTLYWYLQNLGQGPELLIRYENEEAVDDSQLPKDRFSAERLKGVDSTLKIQPAELGDSAVYLCASSRYGTREQFFGPGTRLTVL.

This clonotype was observed a few times. This sequence joins TRBV4-3 and TRBJ2-3; perhaps D is TRBD1 or TRBD2 (6 bases each). V lost 0 bases and J lost 14, with 21 bases in between. CDR3 length equals 15 residues. Germline V lookup: CDR1 LGHNA, CDR2 YSLEER. CDR3 in DNA: TGCGCCAGCAGCCAAGACTACCTGGTGGGGGGCGCATGGTATTTT. It encodes CASSQDYLVGGAWYF.

This clonotype was counted ten times or more. The rearrangement uses TRBV11-3 and TRBJ2-2; 10 bases are shared with TRBD1. V lost 5 bases to trimming and J lost 3 bases; unmatched junction nucleotides: 12. CDR1 is SGHNT, CDR2 YENEEA, per germline. CDR3 size: 18 residues. The CDR3 reads CASSGRTGGSVDTGELFF. For the CDR3, the DNA is TGTGCCAGCAGCGGCCGGACAGGGGGATCAGTCGACACCGGGGAGCTGTTTTTT.